Presented here are 16 T cell receptor beta chains from one specimen sequenced in a study of regulatory T cells in long-lasting Graves disease. Time point: newly diagnosed GD, antithyroid drugs for less than 3 months. Extracted PBMC RNA gave rise to the TCR library. HTBI primers from iRepertoire and Arm-PCR of CDR3 regions yielded the TCR beta libraries. TCRdb reprocessed the multiplex PCR reads via MiXCR and lists one record per CDR3 protein. This sample has hundreds of thousands of distinct CDR3 sequences, with 15% to 20% found just once. These data also featured in a second study, about T cells in Graves' hyperthyroidism and ophthalmopathy.

This specimen consisted of peripheral blood mononuclear cells (PBMCs), obtained at new diagnosis, from a patient treated with antithyroid drugs. The receptors were gathered from a woman aged 35-60 years with Graves disease.

Notes on this clonotype: A single base separates this from a much larger clone, so it may be a read error. It is likely a read error, because the conserved phenylalanine at the end of the CDR3 is missing. The chain employs TRBV15 and TRBJ2-5; 13 bases fit TRBD2. J gave up 2 bases and V 1 base, and 7 bases lay outside the gene matches. Germline V gives CDR1 LNHNV, CDR2 YYDKDF (reference sequence). The CDR3 sequence is 18 residues long. For the CDR3, the DNA is TGTGCCACCAGCAGAGCGCCCTGGACTAGCGGGGGACAAGAGACCCAGTACCTC. It translates to CATSRAPWTSGGQETQYL.

This clonotype was seen a few times. This sequence joins TRBV5-1 and TRBJ2-3; 10 bases fit TRBD2. Germline CDR1 SGHRS, CDR2 YFSETQ. The ends lost 4 bases at V and 0 bases at J; junction bases unmatched: 8. The CDR3 runs 17 residues. The CDR3 is CASSLRGLATSTDTQYF. The DNA of the CDR3 is TGCGCCAGCAGCCTCCGGGGACTAGCGACTAGCACAGATACGCAGTATTTT.

The chain recombines TRBV18 with TRBJ1-4; D not resolved. V dropped 3 bases and J dropped 4 bases, with 18 bases sitting between them. The CDR3 is made up of 17 amino acids. Germline lookup yields CDR1 KGHSH and CDR2 LQKENI. CDR3 coding DNA: TGTGCCAGCTCACCGCCGCCTTCAACAGCCTTTAATGAAAAACTGTTTTTT. This gives the protein CASSPPPSTAFNEKLFF. Based on the CDR3 plus reference TRBV18 and TRBJ1-4, the full variable domain is NAGVMQNPRHLVRRRGQEARLRCSPMKGHSHVYWYRQLPEEGLKFMVYLQKENIIDESGMPKERFSAEFPKEGPSILRIQQVVRGDSAAYFCASSPPPSTAFNEKLFFGSGTQLSVL.

This clonotype was observed many times. The V gene is TRBV18, the J gene TRBJ1-2, with D possibly TRBD1 on 6 matching bases. Deletions cut 5 bases from V and 4 bases from J, with 8 bases between. This CDR3 is 12 amino acids long. CDR1 and CDR2 from the germline V gene are KGHSH and LQKENI. Here the CDR3 reads CASSTDSYGYTF. The CDR3 nucleotides read TGTGCCAGCTCAACGGACAGCTATGGCTACACCTTC.

The chain combines TRBV6-1 with TRBJ2-1; 8 nucleotides agree with TRBD1. The CDR3 totals 15 residues. The germline gives CDR1 MNHNS, CDR2 SASEGT. V lost 4 bases to trimming and J lost 10 bases; unmatched junction nucleotides: 12. Written as DNA, the CDR3 is TGTGCCAGCAGTGCAGGGGGCTCTGGATTTCAAGAGCAGTTCTTC. It encodes CASSAGGSGFQEQFF.

Many counts were recorded for this clonotype. The chain has TRBV6-1 and TRBJ1-2; 7 bases are shared with TRBD1. CDR3 length: 17 residues. V shed 5 bases and J 0 bases; nucleotides not matched to a gene: 12. The germline gives CDR1 MNHNS, CDR2 SASEGT. CDR3 loop: CASSPRNQGQPNYGYTF. Here the CDR3 DNA reads TGTGCCAGCAGTCCACGGAACCAGGGACAGCCTAACTATGGCTACACCTTC.

This clonotype was picked up many times. The chain joins TRBV28 to TRBJ1-1, with no clear D. The CDR3 has 15 amino acids. Germline lookup yields CDR1 MDHEN and CDR2 SYDVKM. The germline V and J ends were trimmed by 3 bases and 2 bases, with 13 bases remaining between them. The CDR3 DNA reads TGTGCCAGCAGTTTTTTCAGAACAATTAACACTGAAGCTTTCTTT. Residues: CASSFFRTINTEAFF.

This clonotype appeared many times. The chain employs TRBV13 and TRBJ2-1; D might be TRBD1 (6 bases). CDR1 PRHDT and CDR2 FYEKMQ come from the germline V gene (reference sequence). This CDR3 comprises 13 residues. Trimming stripped 5 bases from V and 6 bases from J, with 11 bases between. This CDR3 is CASSTGTLNEQFF. CDR3 bases: TGTGCCAGCAGCACCGGGACACTCAATGAGCAGTTCTTC.

In this sample, this clonotype turned up many times. The chain is built from TRBV20-1 and TRBJ2-1; the D gene is possibly TRBD1 (6 bases). Germline-derived CDR1 and CDR2 are DFQATT and SNEGSKA (reference sequence). This CDR3 is 14 amino acids long. Deletions cut 2 bases from V and 6 bases from J, with 14 bases between. The chain's CDR3 is CSARQGIGGNEQFF. In nucleotides, the CDR3 is TGCAGTGCTAGACAGGGGATCGGTGGCAATGAGCAGTTCTTC.

This clonotype was seen many times. This chain connects TRBV6-5 to TRBJ1-3; tentative D call: TRBD1 (5 bases). Germline-derived CDR1 and CDR2 are MNHEY and SVGAGI. The CDR3 has 16 residues. Trimming took off 0 bases at V and 0 bases at J, with 9 bases between the two ends. The CDR3: CASSYSGVPSGNTIYF. The CDR3 nucleotides are TGTGCCAGCAGTTACTCGGGGGTACCCTCTGGAAACACCATATATTTT.

In this sample, this clonotype turned up many times. This rearrangement joins TRBV20-1 to TRBJ1-1, with D possibly being TRBD1 (5 bases). Trimming took 5 bases from V and 0 from J, leaving 10 bases between them. This CDR3 is built from 13 residues. CDR1 is DFQATT and CDR2 is SNEGSKA in the germline V gene (reference sequence). DNA of the CDR3: TGCAGTGCTCGCGCAGGGATGAACACTGAAGCTTTCTTT. Its translation is CSARAGMNTEAFF.

This clonotype was counted at least ten times. The rearrangement joins TRBV28 to TRBJ1-2; maybe TRBD1 (5 bases). The CDR3 sequence is 15 residues long. Germline V CDR1 and CDR2: MDHEN, SYDVKM. V was shortened by 4 bases and J by 1 base, with 13 bases between the two germline ends. Here the CDR3 DNA reads TGTGCCAGCAGTTCTATGACCCAGGGTAACTATGGCTACACCTTC. The encoded protein is CASSSMTQGNYGYTF.

This clonotype was detected a few times. The rearrangement joins TRBV7-2 to TRBJ1-6; D might be TRBD1 (6 bases). The germline V and J ends were trimmed by 5 bases and 10 bases, with 21 bases remaining between them. This CDR3 spans 16 amino acids. CDR1 and CDR2 from the germline V gene are SGHTA and FQGNSA. This chain's CDR3 is CASSPVGGLTQSPLHF. The CDR3 DNA follows: TGTGCCAGCAGCCCCGTGGGGGGGCTCACCCAATCACCCCTCCACTTT.

In its sample, this clonotype was seen many times. This chain links TRBV3-1 with TRBJ2-7; D remains ambiguous. V lost 1 base and J 6 bases, leaving 7 bases between the germline ends. The CDR3 extends over 12 amino acids. The V gene's germline CDR1 is LGHDT and CDR2 YNNKEL (reference sequence). CDR3 in amino acids: CASSQGKGEQYF. CDR3 DNA sequence: TGTGCCAGCAGCCAAGGGAAAGGCGAGCAGTACTTC.

Ten or more counts support this clonotype. This sequence joins TRBV3-1 and TRBJ1-6; D is ambiguous. There are 13 residues in the CDR3. Looked up from germline, CDR1 is LGHDT and CDR2 is YNNKEL (reference sequence). The V gene lost 0 bases and the J gene lost 8 bases, with 5 bases spanning the gap. The CDR3 coding sequence is TGTGCCAGCAGCCAAGACCCGGATTCACCCCTCCACTTT. Translation gives CASSQDPDSPLHF.

On this clonotype: A junction end diverges from the germline sequence, so it may reflect a read error. The chain uses TRBV4-1 and TRBJ2-2, with no clear D. Germline V gene data show CDR1 as MGHRA and CDR2 as YSYEKL. The CDR3 runs to 18 residues. The CDR3 DNA follows: TGCGCCAGCGGCCAAGAAGCGATCGGACGGGCGAACACCGGGGAGCTGTTTTTT. This codes for CASGQEAIGRANTGELFF.